This T cell receptor (beta chain) originates from a study of blood T cells in healthy people across ages. The CDR3 length is 15 residues. The V and J ends lost 1 base and 6 bases respectively, with 12 bases between them. CDR1 and CDR2 from the germline V gene are SGHTA and FQGNSA. With regard to this clonotype: The target antigen is unknown.

Sample-barcoded 5' priming and a J-beta primer mix drove a second PCR of roughly 7 to 11 cycles. Each cDNA molecule was tagged by a template-switch adaptor with 12 random nucleotides. Each CDR3 protein is one row after TCRdb ran MiXCR on the 5' RACE reads. The sample consists of some 1.1 million distinct CDR3 sequences, roughly two fifths of them appearing once. Study-level points and caveats: Leaving the PBMCs unsorted stopped any conclusive comparison of naive versus antigen-experienced cells. Per million T cells, the diversity of TCR beta decreased roughly linearly as age advanced.

The rearrangement joins TRBV7-2 to TRBJ2-2; D is perhaps TRBD1 (5 bases). Material for sequencing was blood. This clonotype originated in a man aged 18 to 30 in good health. The DNA for the CDR3 is TGTGCCAGCAGCTTAGTTCCAGGGTCTGCCGGGGAGCTGTTTTTT. This codes for CASSLVPGSAGELFF.